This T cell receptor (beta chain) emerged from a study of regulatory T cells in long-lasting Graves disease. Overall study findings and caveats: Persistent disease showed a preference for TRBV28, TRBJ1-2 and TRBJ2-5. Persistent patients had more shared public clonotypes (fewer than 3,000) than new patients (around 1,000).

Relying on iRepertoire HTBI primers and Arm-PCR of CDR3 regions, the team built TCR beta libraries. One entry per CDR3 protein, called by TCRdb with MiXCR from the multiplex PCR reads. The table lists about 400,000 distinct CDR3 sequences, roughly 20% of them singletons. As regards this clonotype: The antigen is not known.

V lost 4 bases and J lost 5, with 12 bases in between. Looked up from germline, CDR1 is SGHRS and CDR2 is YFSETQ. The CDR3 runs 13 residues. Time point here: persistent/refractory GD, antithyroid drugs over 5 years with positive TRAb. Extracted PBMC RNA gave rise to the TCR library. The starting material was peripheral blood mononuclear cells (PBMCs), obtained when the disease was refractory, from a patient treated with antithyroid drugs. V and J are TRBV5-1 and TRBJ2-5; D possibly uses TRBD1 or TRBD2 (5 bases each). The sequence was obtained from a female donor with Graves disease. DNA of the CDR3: TGCGCCAGCAGCAGGGACGCCGTGGAGACCCAGTACTTC. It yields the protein CASSRDAVETQYF.